This TCR beta chain was documented in a study of CD8+CD57+ T cells in acquired aplastic anemia. Germline CDR1 is MGHDK and CDR2 is SYGVNS. The CDR3 is made up of 13 amino acids. V gave up 7 bases and J gave up 4 bases, with 13 bases separating them. Those patients picked for sequencing had displayed CD8+CD57+ cell expansion on flow cytometry. Genomic DNA was employed as the template in profiling TCR beta VDJ and CDR3. TCRdb used MiXCR to reprocess the reads, holding one entry per CDR3 protein. Of about 160,000 distinct CDR3 sequences listed, around 52% are singletons. The sequence was obtained from a human donor with aplastic anemia. The sample was sorted CD4+, CD8+, or CD8+CD57+ T cells (not recorded which) from PBMCs. The chain employs TRBV25-1 and TRBJ1-2, with D possibly TRBD1 on 5 matching bases. The DNA for the CDR3 is TGTGCCAGCATTTTCCAGGGAATCTATGGCTACACCTTC. It specifies CASIFQGIYGYTF.